This TCR beta chain was profiled in a study of T cells after yellow fever vaccination. About the research overall: Low-cell-number fractions were prepared with SMART-Seq v4 Ultra Low Input.

Study-wide results and limits: Most clones from primary vaccination resurfaced after the booster (approximately 96% CD4, 75% to 90% CD8). There was a possibility that FACS-sorted repertoires contained abundant clonotypes contaminating from the bulk population.

Many counts were recorded for this clonotype. Its antigen remains unidentified. A 5'RACE template-switching step, the method used to make TCR cDNA, added a universal primer site and UMIs. TCRdb independently ran MiXCR on the 5' RACE reads; one entry per CDR3 protein. The repertoire holds 250,000 or so distinct CDR3 sequences, with around 3.5% as singletons. This sample comprised PBMCs, obtained 15 days after the yellow fever booster vaccination. This clonotype was sampled from a man in his late teens or twenties who received the YFV17D yellow fever vaccine.

The CDR3 spells CASSPRLVPGELFF. The DNA of the CDR3 is TGTGCCAGCAGCCCGAGACTAGTCCCCGGGGAGCTGTTTTTT. The chain employs TRBV12-3 or TRBV12-4 and TRBJ2-2; weak D call: TRBD2 (6 bases). This CDR3 has 14 amino acids. Trimming pared 6 bases from V and 6 bases from J, leaving 14 bases between.